The 27 T cell receptor beta chains given below trace back to one sample, sequenced in a study of T cell repertoires in cytomegalovirus infection. MiXCR, run by TCRdb on the reads, gives a single entry per CDR3 protein. Found here are 450,000 to 600,000 distinct CDR3 sequences, around 11% of them singletons; the top ten hold about 10%. Material for sequencing was PBMCs. Receptors were obtained from a human donor in good health (CMV status not recorded). Some clones in this sample may be carry-over from other donors' samples.

J is TRBJ2-7 and V is TRBV2; D remains unclear. This CDR3 has 12 residues. Germline assignment: CDR1 SNHLY and CDR2 FYNNEI. Trimming cost V 10 bases and J 1 base, with 11 bases left between them. The CDR3, as DNA: TGTGCCACCACCGGGTCGTCCTACGAGCAGTACTTC. Its translation is CATTGSSYEQYF.

The chain is built from TRBV11-1 and TRBJ2-2; 7 bases are shared with TRBD1. This CDR3 spans 13 amino acids. V lost 6 bases, J lost 6 bases, and 4 bases stayed unmatched. The germline CDR1 and CDR2 sequences are SGHAT and FQDESV (reference sequence). The CDR3 region is CASSRQGAGELFF. CDR3 sequence (DNA): TGTGCCAGCAGTCGACAGGGAGCCGGGGAGCTGTTTTTT.

This clonotype was seen ten or more times. This chain joins TRBV7-6 and TRBJ2-7; 11 nucleotides align to TRBD2. The CDR3 has 19 amino acids. The junction had 15 bases not matched to a gene; V was cut back by 5 bases and J by 0 bases. Germline lookup yields CDR1 SGHVS and CDR2 FNYEAQ. The CDR3 DNA reads as TGTGCCAGCAGCACCACTAGCGGGGGAGCCAGACTGTCCTCCTACGAGCAGTACTTC. Translation: CASSTTSGGARLSSYEQYF. Combining the CDR3 with reference TRBV7-6 and TRBJ2-7 gives the whole variable domain GAGVSQSPRYKVTKRGQDVALRCDPISGHVSLYWYRQALGQGPEFLTYFNYEAQQDKSGLPNDRFSAERPEGSISTLTIQRTEQRDSAMYRCASSTTSGGARLSSYEQYFGPGTRLTVT.

The chain couples TRBV20-1 to TRBJ1-5; possibly TRBD1 for D (5 bases). The CDR3 loop spans 15 amino acids. V lost 3 bases to trimming and J lost 6 bases, with 18 bases between them. Germline V lookup: CDR1 DFQATT, CDR2 SNEGSKA (reference sequence). CDR3: CSASPDSAGRQPQHF. CDR3 DNA sequence: TGCAGTGCTAGTCCAGACTCGGCAGGGCGTCAGCCCCAGCATTTT.

This clonotype came up a few times. V and J are TRBV27 and TRBJ1-5, with a tentative D call TRBD1 (5 bases). The CDR3 runs to 12 residues. The germline CDR1 and CDR2 sequences are MNHEY and SMNVEV (reference sequence). V shed 6 bases and J shed 7 bases, with 10 bases lying between them. In DNA form, the CDR3 reads TGTGCCAGCAGGACGGGGGTCCAGCCCCAGCATTTT. Protein product: CASRTGVQPQHF.

This clonotype has at least ten counts. The rearrangement uses TRBV7-8 and TRBJ2-3; TRBD2 matches at 10 bases. The CDR3 loop spans 18 amino acids. V was clipped by 3 bases and J by 0 bases; unmatched bases: 9. CDR1 and CDR2 (germline): SGHVS, FQNEAQ. CDR3 DNA: TGTGCCAGCAGCTTGGGAGGACTAGCGGAATGGAGCACAGATACGCAGTATTTT. Its translation: CASSLGGLAEWSTDTQYF.

The chain uses TRBV9 and TRBJ1-1; 8 bases are shared with TRBD1. Unmatched junction bases numbered 9, after V lost 4 bases and J lost 4 bases. This CDR3 spans 15 amino acids. Germline CDR1 is SGDLS and CDR2 is YYNGEE. As DNA, the CDR3 is TGTGCCAGCAGCCCACGACAGGGGCCCAGCACTGAAGCTTTCTTT. It encodes CASSPRQGPSTEAFF.

The chain uses TRBV4-2 and TRBJ2-3; no clear D. Trimming cost V 3 bases and J 6 bases, with 10 bases left between them. This CDR3 spans 13 amino acids. Germline assignment: CDR1 LGHNA and CDR2 YNFKEQ. Here the CDR3 DNA reads TGTGCCAGCAGCCAGGAAATGGTGGATACGCAGTATTTT. Encoded protein: CASSQEMVDTQYF.

The chain has TRBV28 and TRBJ1-2; no definite D call. Germline V gene data show CDR1 as MDHEN and CDR2 as SYDVKM. V lost 3 bases, J lost 5 bases, and 10 bases lay in between. This CDR3 contains 13 residues. In DNA, the CDR3 is TGTGCCAGCAGTTTGCCAGGAAGTTATGGCTACACCTTC. It codes for CASSLPGSYGYTF.

This clonotype was detected ten times or more. The chain joins TRBV12-3 or TRBV12-4 to TRBJ2-1; 9 positions match TRBD1. The junction had 6 bases not matched to a gene; V was cut back by 3 bases and J by 6 bases. The CDR3 sequence is 15 residues long. Here the CDR3 DNA reads TGTGCCAGCAGTTTCGGGACAGGGAAGGGCAATGAGCAGTTCTTC. Protein: CASSFGTGKGNEQFF.

In this sample, this clonotype turned up many times. The chain joins TRBV7-9 to TRBJ1-2; 9 nucleotides align to TRBD1. The CDR3 spans 16 residues. Germline values: CDR1 SEHNR, CDR2 FQNEAQ (reference sequence). V trimming: 2 bases; J trimming: 4 bases; junction bases outside the gene matches: 8. CDR3 bases: TGTGCCAGCAGCTTACCTAGGACAGGGGATGTCTATGGCTACACCTTC. Amino acids: CASSLPRTGDVYGYTF.

This clonotype has at least ten counts. The J gene is TRBJ1-3, the V gene TRBV28; D is undetermined. The V end was cut by 3 bases, the J end by 0 bases, with 9 bases between. Germline V gene lookup returns CDR1 MDHEN and CDR2 SYDVKM. The CDR3 extends over 15 amino acids. CDR3 nucleotides: TGTGCCAGCAGTTTGACCCTAAACTCTGGAAACACCATATATTTT. This translates into CASSLTLNSGNTIYF.

This clonotype was observed at least ten times. The chain is built from TRBV28 and TRBJ1-1, with D maybe TRBD1 (6 bases). This CDR3 region has 16 residues. Trimming left V 10 bases short and J 7 bases short, with 28 bases between. Looked up from germline, CDR1 is MDHEN and CDR2 is SYDVKM. The CDR3 bases are TGTGCCACGCAACCCACAATTCATCAGGGGATAGGTGAAGCTTTCTTT. It encodes CATQPTIHQGIGEAFF. The full variable domain, rest sourced from reference TRBV28 and TRBJ1-1, is DVKVTQSSRYLVKRTGEKVFLECVQDMDHENMFWYRQDPGLGLRLIYFSYDVKMKEKGDIPEGYSVSREKKERFSLILESASTNQTSMYLCATQPTIHQGIGEAFFGQGTRLTVV.

V and J are TRBV14 and TRBJ2-1; 10 nucleotides align to TRBD1. Germline loops: CDR1 SGHDN, CDR2 FVKESK. Trimming at V came to 2 bases and at J to 7 bases, leaving 8 bases not matched to a gene. The CDR3 consists of 16 residues. The CDR3 loop reads CASSQPGTGVWNEQFF. The CDR3, as DNA: TGTGCCAGCAGCCAACCCGGGACAGGGGTGTGGAATGAGCAGTTCTTC.

This sequence joins TRBV13 and TRBJ1-1; weak D call: TRBD1 (6 bases). The V end lost 2 bases, the J end lost 11 bases, and 9 bases lay between the germline ends. This CDR3 contains 11 residues. Germline values: CDR1 PRHDT, CDR2 FYEKMQ (reference sequence). The CDR3 nucleotides read TGTGCCAGCAGCTTAACAGGGAAGGCTTTCTTT. The encoded protein is CASSLTGKAFF.

There are many counts of this clonotype. This chain joins TRBV28 and TRBJ2-7; D ambiguous. Deletions cut 2 bases from V and 3 bases from J, with 11 bases between. There are 14 residues in the CDR3. The germline CDR1 and CDR2 sequences are MDHEN and SYDVKM. The CDR3, as DNA: TGTGCCAGCAGTTTAGGGCAGACCTACTACGAGCAGTACTTC. This codes for CASSLGQTYYEQYF.

This clonotype was observed a few times. The V and J genes are TRBV5-1 and TRBJ2-7; D may match TRBD1 or TRBD2 (5 bases each). The CDR3 loop spans 14 amino acids. With 4 bases removed from V and 1 base from J, the gap between germline ends came to 12 bases. Per germline, CDR1 SGHRS and CDR2 YFSETQ. The CDR3, as DNA: TGCGCCAGCAGCCCGGGACCAGCTTCCTACGAGCAGTACTTC. This sequence encodes CASSPGPASYEQYF.

This clonotype was observed a handful of times. This chain joins TRBV2 and TRBJ1-5; no clear D. V lost 4 bases and J lost 9, with 13 bases in between. This CDR3 is built from 13 residues. Germline V gene data show CDR1 as SNHLY and CDR2 as FYNNEI. Here the CDR3 DNA reads TGTGCCAGCAGTGTAACCACACTATGGCCCCAGCATTTT. Translated, it gives CASSVTTLWPQHF. Using reference TRBV2 and TRBJ1-5 for the parts outside the CDR3, the full variable domain is EPEVTQTPSHQVTQMGQEVILRCVPISNHLYFYWYRQILGQKVEFLVSFYNNEISEKSEIFDDQFSVERPDGSNFTLKIRSTKLEDSAMYFCASSVTTLWPQHFGDGTRLSIL.

This clonotype occurred many times. V is TRBV6-1 and J is TRBJ1-6; D remains ambiguous. CDR1 is MNHNS and CDR2 is SASEGT in the germline V gene. V shed 6 bases and J shed 7 bases, with 10 bases lying between them. The CDR3 loop spans 13 amino acids. CDR3 protein: CASSRTLNSPLHF. DNA for the CDR3: TGTGCCAGCAGCCGAACCTTAAATTCACCCCTCCACTTT.

This clonotype was picked up many times. The chain has TRBV7-2 and TRBJ2-7, with D uncertain. The germline gives CDR1 SGHTA, CDR2 FQGNSA. The CDR3 is made up of 16 amino acids. V lost 5 bases, J lost 2 bases, and 19 bases lay in between. CDR3 coding DNA: TGTGCCAGCAGCCCCTGGGGTGGCAGCTCGACCTACGAGCAGTACTTC. This translates into CASSPWGGSSTYEQYF.

This clonotype has only a few counts. This rearrangement joins TRBV12-5 to TRBJ2-5, with 7 bases fitting TRBD2. This CDR3 comprises 15 residues. Per germline, CDR1 LGHNT and CDR2 FRNRAP. J lost 4 bases, V lost 3 bases, and 8 bases had no gene match. The CDR3: CASGFSTGLSETQYF. CDR3 DNA: TGTGCTAGTGGTTTCTCCACGGGACTATCAGAGACCCAGTACTTC.

In its sample, this clonotype was seen once. A read error may account for a junction end that differs from germline. The rearrangement links TRBV4-2 to TRBJ1-2, with D uncertain. Germline V gene data show CDR1 as LGHNA and CDR2 as YNFKEQ. CDR3 size: 12 residues. This chain's CDR3 is CTSSQYDNGYTF. CDR3 DNA: TGTACCAGCAGCCAGTACGATAATGGCTACACCTTC.

This clonotype appeared a few times. The chain is built from TRBV5-1 and TRBJ2-7, with 10 bases fitting TRBD2. CDR3 length: 15 residues. CDR1 SGHRS and CDR2 YFSETQ come from the germline V gene. With 4 bases clipped from V and 3 bases from J, the junction kept 7 bases outside the gene matches. CDR3 in DNA: TGCGCCAGCAGCGTCTGGACTAGCGGCTTCTACGAGCAGTACTTC. Amino acids: CASSVWTSGFYEQYF.

The chain couples TRBV13 to TRBJ2-7, with D tentatively TRBD1 (6 bases). V dropped 3 bases and J dropped 3 bases, with 12 bases sitting between them. The germline V gene encodes CDR1 PRHDT and CDR2 FYEKMQ (reference sequence). This CDR3 comprises 14 residues. The CDR3 bases are TGTGCCAGCAGCTTGGACAGACTCTACTACGAGCAGTACTTC. It is translated as CASSLDRLYYEQYF.

This clonotype showed up many times. V is TRBV7-9 and J is TRBJ2-4, with 7 nucleotides matching TRBD1. Per the germline V gene, CDR1 is SEHNR and CDR2 is FQNEAQ (reference sequence). There are 17 residues in the CDR3. Trimming at V came to 3 bases and at J to 0 bases, leaving 8 bases not matched to a gene. CDR3 protein: CASSFATGDLAKNIQYF. For the CDR3, the DNA is TGTGCCAGCAGCTTCGCTACAGGGGACCTAGCCAAAAACATTCAGTACTTC.

The sample holds a few counts of this clonotype. The chain carries TRBV20-1 and TRBJ1-5; no clear D. The CDR3 is made up of 13 amino acids. CDR1 and CDR2 (germline): DFQATT, SNEGSKA (reference sequence). The CDR3 sequence: CSIARDSNQPQHF. CDR3 nucleotide sequence: TGCAGCATCGCGAGGGATAGCAATCAGCCCCAGCATTTT.

The CDR3 reads CASSEDSSGNTIYF. CDR3 in DNA: TGTGCCAGCAGTGAAGACAGCTCTGGAAACACCATATATTTT. The chain links TRBV12-3 or TRBV12-4 to TRBJ1-3; D is perhaps TRBD1 (5 bases). This CDR3 is 14 amino acids long. Trimming shortened V by 5 bases and J by 0 bases, and 8 bases separated the two germline ends.